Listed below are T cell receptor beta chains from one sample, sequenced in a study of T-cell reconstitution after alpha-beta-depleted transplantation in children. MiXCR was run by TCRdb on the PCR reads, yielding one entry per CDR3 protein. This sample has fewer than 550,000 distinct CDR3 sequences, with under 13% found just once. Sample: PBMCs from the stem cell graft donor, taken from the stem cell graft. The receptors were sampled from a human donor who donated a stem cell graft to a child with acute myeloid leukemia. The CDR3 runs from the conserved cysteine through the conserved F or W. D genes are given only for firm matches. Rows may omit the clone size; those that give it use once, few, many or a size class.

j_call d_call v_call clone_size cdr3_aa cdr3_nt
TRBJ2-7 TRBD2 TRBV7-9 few CASSLTAGGPSEQYF TGTGCCAGCAGCTTAACAGCGGGAGGCCCCAGCGAGCAGTACTTC
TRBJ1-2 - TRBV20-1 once CSARDLDNYGYTF TGCAGTGCTAGAGATTTGGATAACTATGGCTACACCTTC
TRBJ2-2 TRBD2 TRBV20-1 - CSARLAGSGELFF TGCAGTGCTAGACTAGCGGGATCAGGGGAGCTGTTTTTT
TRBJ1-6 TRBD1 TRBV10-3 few CAISGDRGSPLHF TGTGCCATCAGTGGGGACAGGGGTTCACCCCTCCACTTT
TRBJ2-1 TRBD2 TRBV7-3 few CASSSGTSGNRHEQFF TGTGCCAGCAGCTCCGGGACTAGCGGGAATAGACATGAGCAGTTCTTC
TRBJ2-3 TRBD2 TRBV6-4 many CASRASGGNFAQYF TGTGCCAGCAGAGCTAGCGGGGGAAACTTCGCGCAGTATTTT
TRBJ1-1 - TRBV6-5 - CASSYSRGVRTEAFF TGTGCCAGCAGTTACTCTCGGGGGGTTCGCACTGAAGCTTTCTTT
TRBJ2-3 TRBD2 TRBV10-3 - CAIMGLAGATDTQYF TGTGCCATCATGGGACTAGCGGGAGCAACAGATACGCAGTATTTT
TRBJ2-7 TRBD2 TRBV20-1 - CSAREPGLAGSYEQYF TGCAGTGCTAGAGAGCCGGGACTAGCGGGGAGCTACGAGCAGTACTTC
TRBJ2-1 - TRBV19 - CASRGGGASGNEQFF TGTGCCAGTAGAGGAGGGGGAGCTTCGGGTAATGAGCAGTTCTTC
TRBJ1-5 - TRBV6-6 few CASTHQGQPQHF TGTGCCAGCACCCATCAGGGGCAGCCCCAGCATTTT
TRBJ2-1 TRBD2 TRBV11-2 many CASSLGLAGASYNEQFF TGTGCCAGCAGCTTAGGTCTAGCGGGGGCCTCCTACAATGAGCAGTTCTTC
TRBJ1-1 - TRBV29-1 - CSVEVWEINTEAFF TGCAGCGTTGAGGTATGGGAGATAAACACTGAAGCTTTCTTT
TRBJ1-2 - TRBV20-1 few CSAPAGGIGNGYTF TGCAGTGCTCCGGCGGGGGGGATCGGGAATGGCTACACCTTC
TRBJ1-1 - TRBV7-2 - CASSLGIEGTEAFF TGTGCCAGCAGCTTAGGGATTGAGGGCACTGAAGCTTTCTTT
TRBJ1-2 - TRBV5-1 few CASSGGSNYGYTF TGCGCCAGCAGCGGGGGCAGTAACTATGGCTACACCTTC
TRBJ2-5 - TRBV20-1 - CSAPTSTEETQYF TGCAGTGCACCGACTAGTACGGAAGAGACCCAGTACTTC
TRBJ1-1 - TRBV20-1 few CSARYGSTEAFF TGCAGTGCTAGGTACGGTTCCACTGAAGCTTTCTTT
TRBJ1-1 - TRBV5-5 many CASTHRNSNTEAFF TGTGCCAGCACCCACAGGAATAGTAACACTGAAGCTTTCTTT
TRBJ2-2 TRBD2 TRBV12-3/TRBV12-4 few CASSPSGENTGELFF TGTGCCAGCAGCCCAAGCGGGGAGAACACCGGGGAGCTGTTTTTT
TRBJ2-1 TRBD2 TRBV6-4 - CASRRTSGADEQFF TGTGCCAGCAGACGGACTAGCGGGGCCGATGAGCAGTTCTTC
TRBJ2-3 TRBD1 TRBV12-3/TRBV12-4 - CASRERQGILYF TGTGCCAGCAGGGAAAGACAGGGGATTCTGTATTTT
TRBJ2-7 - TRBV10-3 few CAIGTASSYEQYF TGTGCCATCGGGACGGCGAGCTCCTACGAGCAGTACTTC
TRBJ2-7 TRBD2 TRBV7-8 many CASSPEGREFSLGSYEQYF TGTGCCAGCAGCCCAGAGGGGCGGGAGTTTTCTCTCGGGTCCTACGAGCAGTACTTC
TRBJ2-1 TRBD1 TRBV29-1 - CSTTMGQGSPNSYNEQFF TGCAGCACGACGATGGGACAGGGATCACCGAACTCCTACAATGAGCAGTTCTTC
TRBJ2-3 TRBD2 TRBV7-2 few CASSLRGGDTQYF TGTGCCAGCAGCTTGAGGGGAGGGGATACGCAGTATTTT
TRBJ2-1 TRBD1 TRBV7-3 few CASSLRGTGVNEQFF TGTGCCAGCAGCTTAAGGGGGACAGGGGTCAATGAGCAGTTCTTC